A selection of T cell receptor beta chains follows, all from one sample in a study of neoadjuvant nivolumab and ipilimumab in lung cancer. Some clones are missing from TCRdb's copy, which holds only in-frame ones; the method was immunoSEQ multiplex PCR. Among about 15,000 clones, around 70% were seen once, and the ten largest hold about 25%. The sample here was peripheral blood, taken after neoadjuvant nivolumab, alone or with ipilimumab, at or shortly before surgery. Source of these receptors: an adult with non-small cell lung cancer. Each CDR3 is given with its conserved first and last residue. The D gene is left open where the match is weak. Clone size is stated in some rows and not others, as once, few, many or a class when expanded.

V gene: TRBV18; J gene: TRBJ2-1; D gene: -; clone size: -; CDR3 DNA: TGTGCCAGCTCACCTAGGAGCTCCTACAATGAGCAGTTCTTC; CDR3 protein: CASSPRSSYNEQFF
V gene: TRBV7-2; J gene: TRBJ1-5; D gene: -; clone size: few; CDR3 DNA: TGTGCCAGCAGCTTAAGCGTAAATCAGCCCCAGCATTTT; CDR3 protein: CASSLSVNQPQHF
V gene: TRBV30; J gene: TRBJ2-2; D gene: -; clone size: -; CDR3 DNA: TGTGCCTGGAGTGTAAAAGCTCGGGAGCTGTTTTTT; CDR3 protein: CAWSVKARELFF
V gene: TRBV5-1; J gene: TRBJ2-1; D gene: -; clone size: -; CDR3 DNA: TGCGCCAGCAGCTTCCCCGGTGAGCAGTTCTTC; CDR3 protein: CASSFPGEQFF
V gene: TRBV30; J gene: TRBJ2-1; D gene: TRBD2; clone size: -; CDR3 DNA: TGTGCCTATTCTCGGACTAGCGGGACCTACAATGAGCAGTTCTTC; CDR3 protein: CAYSRTSGTYNEQFF
V gene: TRBV6-5; J gene: TRBJ1-5; D gene: -; clone size: -; CDR3 DNA: TGTGCCAGCAGTCGTAACGGGAATCAGCCCCAGCATTTT; CDR3 protein: CASSRNGNQPQHF
V gene: TRBV6-1; J gene: TRBJ2-1; D gene: TRBD2; clone size: -; CDR3 DNA: TGTGCCAGCAGTGAGGAGTCTAGCGGGATCTCCTACAATGAGCAGTTCTTC; CDR3 protein: CASSEESSGISYNEQFF
V gene: TRBV5-1; J gene: TRBJ2-1; D gene: -; clone size: -; CDR3 DNA: TGCGCCAGCAGCTTGCGTTTACTAGTTGGCAATGAGCAGTTCTTC; CDR3 protein: CASSLRLLVGNEQFF
V gene: TRBV18; J gene: TRBJ2-7; D gene: TRBD1; clone size: -; CDR3 DNA: TGTGCCAGCTCACGCGGGACAGGGGACACGTCGACGCAGTACTTC; CDR3 protein: CASSRGTGDTSTQYF
V gene: TRBV5-1; J gene: TRBJ2-7; D gene: -; clone size: -; CDR3 DNA: TGCGCCAGCAGCTTGGCCGATTCTAGCTACGAGCAGTACTTC; CDR3 protein: CASSLADSSYEQYF
V gene: TRBV18; J gene: TRBJ1-5; D gene: TRBD1; clone size: -; CDR3 DNA: TGTGCCAGCTCACCGACAGGGGGGGAAGGGCCCCAGCATTTT; CDR3 protein: CASSPTGGEGPQHF
V gene: TRBV5-1; J gene: TRBJ1-3; D gene: TRBD1; clone size: -; CDR3 DNA: TGCGCCAGCAGCTTGAGGACAGGGTTCTCTGGAAACACCATATATTTT; CDR3 protein: CASSLRTGFSGNTIYF
V gene: TRBV7-2; J gene: TRBJ2-1; D gene: -; clone size: -; CDR3 DNA: TGTGCCAGCAGCCCGGCGAGCGGGCGGACCATATTCTTC; CDR3 protein: CASSPASGRTIFF
V gene: TRBV29-1; J gene: TRBJ2-5; D gene: TRBD1; clone size: -; CDR3 DNA: TGCAGCGCAAGACAGGGGTTCGAAGGGACCCAGTACTTC; CDR3 protein: CSARQGFEGTQYF
V gene: TRBV6-1; J gene: TRBJ2-7; D gene: -; clone size: -; CDR3 DNA: TGTGCCAGCAGTAGACAGTGGGGCTACGAGCAGTACTTC; CDR3 protein: CASSRQWGYEQYF
V gene: TRBV18; J gene: TRBJ2-5; D gene: -; clone size: -; CDR3 DNA: TGTGCCAGCTCACCACTCCCGCAGGACCAAGAGACCCAGTACTTC; CDR3 protein: CASSPLPQDQETQYF
V gene: TRBV5-1; J gene: TRBJ2-7; D gene: -; clone size: -; CDR3 DNA: TGCGCCAGCAGCCCTCGTCAACTAGTGGAACGCTACGAGCAGTACTTC; CDR3 protein: CASSPRQLVERYEQYF